In its sample, the clone carrying this TCR beta chain was seen many times. Germline assignment: CDR1 MGHRA and CDR2 YSYEKL. Trimming cost V 3 bases and J 7 bases; bases outside gene matches: 0. There are 14 residues in the CDR3. This record comes from a study of read filtering for tumor transcriptome and immune sequencing. As for the study in general: After DNase treatment, RNA was made into whole-transcriptome libraries.

Molecular barcoded adaptors covering alpha/delta and beta/gamma chains were used on roughly 400 ng RNA. Using its own MiXCR run on the reads, TCRdb lists one record per CDR3 protein. Of 100,000 to 150,000 distinct CDR3 sequences in the sample, about 12% were seen once. The chain carries TRBV4-1 and TRBJ1-6, with 10 bases aligning to TRBD1. The TCR was taken from a donor aged 40 or older with multiple myeloma. Material: a population of CD138-negative cells sorted from bone marrow. CDR3 in DNA: TGCGCCAGCAGCCAGACAGGGGGCAATTCACCCCTCCACTTT. It specifies CASSQTGGNSPLHF.